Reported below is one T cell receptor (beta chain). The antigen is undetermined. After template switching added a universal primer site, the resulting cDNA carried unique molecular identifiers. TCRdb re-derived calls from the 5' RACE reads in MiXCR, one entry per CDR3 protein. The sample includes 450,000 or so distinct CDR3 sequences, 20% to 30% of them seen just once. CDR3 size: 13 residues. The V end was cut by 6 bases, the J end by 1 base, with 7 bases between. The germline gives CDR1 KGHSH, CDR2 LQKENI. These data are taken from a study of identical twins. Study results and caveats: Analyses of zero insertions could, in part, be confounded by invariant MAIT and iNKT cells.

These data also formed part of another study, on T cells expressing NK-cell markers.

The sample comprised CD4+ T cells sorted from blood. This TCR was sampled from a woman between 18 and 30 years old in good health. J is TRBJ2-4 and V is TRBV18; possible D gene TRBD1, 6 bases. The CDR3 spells CASSTGAKNIQYF. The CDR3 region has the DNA TGTGCCAGCTCTACAGGGGCCAAAAACATTCAGTACTTC.